The rows below give T cell receptor beta chains drawn from one sample of a study of T cell responses to AZD1222 COVID-19 vaccine. Clones were sequenced by immunoSEQ multiplex PCR, and TCRdb holds only the in-frame ones, with some missing. Of under 140,000 clones detected, about 87% appear once; the ten largest clones hold 15%. The sequences come from peripheral blood, collected 28 days after the second AZD1222 dose. Receptor source: an adult who received the AZD1222 COVID-19 vaccine. Both conserved end residues are part of each CDR3. A D gene is named only where the DNA matches it firmly. Expanded clones get a size class; other rows say once, few or many, or leave the size out.

J gene | V gene | clone size | D gene | CDR3 protein | CDR3 DNA
TRBJ1-1 | TRBV2 | - | TRBD1 | CASSNTGTVGTEAFF | TGTGCCAGCAGTAACACCGGGACAGTCGGCACTGAAGCTTTCTTT
TRBJ2-1 | TRBV2 | - | - | CASTRDSTYNEQFF | TGTGCCAGCACCCGGGACTCTACCTACAATGAGCAGTTCTTC
TRBJ2-7 | TRBV2 | - | - | CASREGRQVPYEQYF | TGTGCCAGCAGAGAAGGGAGGCAGGTGCCCTACGAGCAGTACTTC
TRBJ1-1 | TRBV30 | - | - | CAWRSSGTEAFF | TGTGCCTGGAGGTCAAGCGGGACTGAAGCTTTCTTT
TRBJ2-1 | TRBV11-2 | - | TRBD2 | CASSLSGSYNEQFF | TGTGCCAGCAGCTTAAGCGGGAGTTACAATGAGCAGTTCTTC
TRBJ2-2 | TRBV19 | - | - | CASSPPPGELFF | TGTGCCAGTAGTCCCCCCCCCGGGGAGCTGTTTTTT
TRBJ2-5 | TRBV15 | many | TRBD1 | CATSRDLGTGAETQYF | TGTGCCACCAGCAGAGATCTTGGGACAGGGGCTGAGACCCAGTACTTC
TRBJ1-1 | TRBV7-9 | - | - | CASSLASPGTENTEAFF | TGTGCCAGCAGTCTAGCTAGTCCAGGGACCGAGAACACTGAAGCTTTCTTT
TRBJ1-1 | TRBV2 | - | TRBD1 | CASSARDRGSEAFF | TGTGCCAGCAGTGCGAGGGACAGGGGGTCTGAAGCTTTCTTT
TRBJ1-2 | TRBV7-9 | - | - | CASSSLGVGYGYTF | TGTGCCAGCAGCTCACTCGGGGTGGGCTATGGCTACACCTTC
TRBJ1-1 | TRBV6-2/TRBV6-3 | - | - | CASSIGQTEAFF | TGTGCCAGCAGCATCGGACAGACTGAAGCTTTCTTT
TRBJ2-7 | TRBV2 | once | - | CASSANQLADF | TGTGCCAGCAGTGCTAACCAGCTAGCCGACTTC
TRBJ2-7 | TRBV6-6 | once | TRBD2 | CASSYSASGGYEQYF | TGTGCCAGCAGTTACTCGGCTAGCGGGGGCTACGAGCAGTACTTC
TRBJ1-3 | TRBV7-2 | - | - | CASSPQGNTIYF | TGTGCCAGCAGCCCTCAGGGAAACACCATATATTTT
TRBJ2-7 | TRBV27 | few | - | CASSSRHRDQNFF | TGTGCCAGCAGTTCTCGACACCGGGACCAGAATTTCTTC
TRBJ2-7 | TRBV28 | - | TRBD1 | CASRHKPGQGLYEQYF | TGTGCCAGCAGACATAAACCGGGACAGGGTCTCTACGAGCAGTACTTC
TRBJ1-5 | TRBV12-5 | - | - | CASGLVGGTWDQPQHF | TGTGCTAGTGGTTTGGTTGGTGGGACATGGGATCAGCCCCAGCATTTT
TRBJ2-1 | TRBV6-5 | - | TRBD2 | CASKQTSISHEQFF | TGTGCCAGCAAGCAGACTAGCATTAGCCATGAGCAGTTCTTC
TRBJ1-1 | TRBV7-8 | - | - | CASSLMLGNTEAFF | TGTGCCAGCAGCCTAATGCTAGGGAACACTGAAGCTTTCTTT
TRBJ1-1 | TRBV6-5 | once | - | CASSNGPSGAEAFF | TGTGCCAGCAGTAACGGGCCCTCCGGGGCTGAAGCTTTCTTT
TRBJ2-5 | TRBV30 | - | TRBD2 | CAWSVGLAGQTQYF | TGTGCCTGGAGTGTTGGACTAGCGGGCCAGACCCAGTACTTC
TRBJ1-3 | TRBV11-3 | - | TRBD1 | CASSTRGLGNTIYF | TGTGCCAGCAGCACCAGGGGGCTTGGAAACACCATATATTTT
TRBJ1-4 | TRBV30 | few | TRBD1 | CAWSRETGGSEKLFF | TGTGCCTGGAGTCGAGAAACAGGGGGGAGTGAAAAACTGTTTTTT
TRBJ2-2 | TRBV9 | - | - | CASSVGGSNTGELFF | TGTGCCAGCAGCGTAGGGGGTTCGAACACCGGGGAGCTGTTTTTT
TRBJ1-4 | TRBV6-4 | - | - | CASSVLTVKLFF | TGTGCCAGCAGTGTTTTGACAGTAAAACTGTTTTTT
TRBJ1-1 | TRBV11-2 | few | - | CASSPEHGGTEAFF | TGTGCCAGCAGCCCCGAACACGGGGGGACTGAAGCTTTCTTT
TRBJ1-5 | TRBV28 | - | - | CASTPGLNQPQHF | TGTGCCAGCACCCCCGGCCTCAATCAGCCCCAGCATTTT
TRBJ1-3 | TRBV11-2 | - | - | CASSTTVVLLSGNTIYF | TGTGCCAGCAGCACCACTGTCGTGCTACTCTCTGGAAACACCATATATTTT
TRBJ2-7 | TRBV11-3 | - | - | CASRDTAEQYF | TGTGCCAGCAGGGACACGGCCGAGCAGTACTTC
TRBJ2-5 | TRBV7-9 | - | TRBD2 | CASSPGLAGGLAETQYF | TGTGCCAGCAGCCCCGGATTAGCGGGAGGTTTGGCTGAGACCCAGTACTTC
TRBJ2-4 | TRBV12-3/TRBV12-4 | few | TRBD1 | CASGTGPGNIQYF | TGTGCCAGCGGGACAGGCCCGGGGAACATTCAGTACTTC
TRBJ2-7 | TRBV5-1 | - | - | CASSSSLTTSPYEQYF | TGCGCCAGCAGCTCCTCGTTAACGACCTCCCCCTACGAGCAGTACTTC
TRBJ1-2 | TRBV12-3/TRBV12-4 | - | - | CASRQGVKDGYTF | TGTGCCAGCAGGCAGGGCGTAAAGGATGGCTACACCTTC
TRBJ2-5 | TRBV4-1 | - | TRBD2 | CASSHRLAGDPRRETQYF | TGCGCCAGCAGCCATAGACTAGCGGGAGATCCCCGTCGAGAGACCCAGTACTTC
TRBJ2-3 | TRBV19 | - | - | CASTISPSTDTQYF | TGTGCCAGTACCATATCCCCGTCCACAGATACGCAGTATTTT
TRBJ1-2 | TRBV4-1 | - | TRBD1 | CASSRYRGPGGYTF | TGCGCCAGCAGCCGATACAGGGGGCCTGGTGGCTACACCTTC
TRBJ1-1 | TRBV4-1 | - | - | CASSQRAAGLSEAFF | TGCGCCAGCAGCCAACGGGCCGCAGGGCTGTCTGAAGCTTTCTTT
TRBJ2-7 | TRBV28 | - | - | CASSPAVGIYEQYF | TGTGCCAGCAGTCCAGCTGTGGGGATCTACGAGCAGTACTTC
TRBJ2-3 | TRBV5-6 | - | - | CASSLPIQGTDTQYF | TGTGCCAGCAGCTTGCCAATACAGGGCACAGATACGCAGTATTTT
TRBJ2-3 | TRBV5-1 | - | - | CASSLEAQGDTQYF | TGCGCCAGCAGCTTGGAGGCCCAGGGAGATACGCAGTATTTT
TRBJ2-2 | TRBV5-1 | - | TRBD1 | CASSRGQGNTGELFF | TGCGCCAGCAGCCGGGGACAGGGGAACACCGGGGAGCTGTTTTTT
TRBJ1-5 | TRBV18 | - | - | CASSPGINQPQHF | TGTGCCAGCTCACCGGGCATCAATCAGCCCCAGCATTTT
TRBJ2-7 | TRBV18 | - | TRBD2 | CASSLNSGSSYEQYF | TGTGCCAGCTCCCTTAATAGCGGGAGCTCGTACGAGCAGTACTTC
TRBJ1-1 | TRBV18 | - | - | CASSPNSNTEAFF | TGTGCCAGCTCACCTAACAGCAACACTGAAGCTTTCTTT
TRBJ1-1 | TRBV12-3/TRBV12-4 | - | - | CASSRVGNTEAFF | TGTGCCAGCAGCCGCGTAGGGAACACTGAAGCTTTCTTT
TRBJ2-1 | TRBV9 | once | TRBD1 | CASKSLVGQGNNEQFF | TGTGCCAGCAAATCTTTAGTGGGACAGGGAAACAATGAGCAGTTCTTC
TRBJ1-4 | TRBV30 | once | - | CAWSQGGTTNEKLFF | TGTGCCTGGAGTCAAGGGGGGACAACTAATGAAAAACTGTTTTTT
TRBJ2-1 | TRBV2 | - | - | CAKARGAPPYNEQFF | TGTGCCAAAGCTCGGGGGGCGCCCCCTTACAATGAGCAGTTCTTC
TRBJ1-1 | TRBV6-1 | - | - | CASSESENTEAFF | TGTGCCAGCAGTGAATCGGAAAACACTGAAGCTTTCTTT
TRBJ2-2 | TRBV6-5 | - | - | CASSYSAGSGELFF | TGTGCCAGCAGTTACTCGGCAGGGTCCGGGGAGCTGTTTTTT
TRBJ2-1 | TRBV27 | - | - | CASSLIPLSYNEQFF | TGTGCCAGCAGCTTGATTCCACTCTCCTACAATGAGCAGTTCTTC
TRBJ1-6 | TRBV7-2 | - | - | CASSLWDLYNSPLHF | TGTGCCAGCAGCTTATGGGACCTCTATAATTCACCCCTCCACTTT
TRBJ2-7 | TRBV6-5 | - | TRBD2 | CASRASGSYEQYF | TGTGCCAGCAGGGCTAGCGGCTCCTACGAGCAGTACTTC